This is a list of T cell receptor beta chains from one sample in a study. TCRdb used MiXCR to reprocess the 5' RACE reads, holding one entry per CDR3 protein. The data contain over 25,000 distinct CDR3 sequences, 27% of them singletons. Sequencing was done on a sample of tumor-infiltrating Tregs sorted from the breast tumor. These TCRs come from a female donor with breast cancer. CDR3s include the opening cysteine and the closing phenylalanine or tryptophan. D genes are given only for firm matches. Where a row states a size, it is once, few, many or the class of an expanded clone; other rows omit it.

>-|TRBV5-6|TRBJ2-5|-
TGTGCCAGCATCTGGGGAGGGACCCAGTACTTC
CASIWGGTQYF
>many|TRBV10-1|TRBJ2-1|TRBD2
TGCGCCAGCAGTGAGTTGGGACTAGCGGGCTATGAGCAGTTCTTC
CASSELGLAGYEQFF
>-|TRBV20-1|TRBJ1-5|-
TGCAGTGCTAGCCAGAGGGGGGGGTGTCAGCCCCAACATTTT
CSASQRGGCQPQHF
>many|TRBV6-1|TRBJ1-2|-
TGTGCCAGCAGAGACAGTTTTAACTATGGCTACACCTTC
CASRDSFNYGYTF
>many|TRBV6-1|TRBJ1-6|-
TGTGCCAGCAGTGAAGGCCGGGACCCCAGGGGTTCACCCCTCCACTTT
CASSEGRDPRGSPLHF
>many|TRBV6-1|TRBJ1-1|-
TGTGCCAGCAGTGAAAAGGCGGCAGGGAACACTGAAGCTTTCTTT
CASSEKAAGNTEAFF
>many|TRBV7-2|TRBJ2-6|-
TGTGCCAGCAGCTTAGGGAGGGGTTCTGGGGCCAACGTCCTGACTTTC
CASSLGRGSGANVLTF
>many|TRBV6-5|TRBJ1-1|-
TGTGCCAGCAGCAGGGCAAACACTGAAGCTTTCTTT
CASSRANTEAFF
>-|TRBV7-2|TRBJ2-1|TRBD2
TGCGCCAGCAGTCAAAGGGCTACCGGCGGGGGGGAGCAGTTCTTC
CASSQRATGGGEQFF
>-|TRBV24-1|TRBJ2-1|-
TGTGCCACCAGTGATTGGCACAATGAGCAGTTCTTC
CATSDWHNEQFF
>-|TRBV5-4|TRBJ1-1|TRBD1
TGTGCCAGCAGATCTCAGGGGGCTACTGAAGCTTTCTTT
CASRSQGATEAFF
>medium-sized|TRBV12-3/TRBV12-4|TRBJ1-2|-
TGTGCCAGCAGTCTCTCAGGGAGAGCTAACTATGGCTACACCTTC
CASSLSGRANYGYTF
>many|TRBV9|TRBJ2-1|TRBD1
TGTGCCAGCAGCGTTAGACAGGGTAGCAATGAGCAGTTCTTC
CASSVRQGSNEQFF
>many|TRBV7-3|TRBJ2-1|-
TGTGCCAGCAGTTCTGTAGGAGACAATGAGCAGTTCTTC
CASSSVGDNEQFF
>many|TRBV11-2|TRBJ1-5|TRBD1
TGTGCCAGCAGCGCATCGACAGGGGCGCAGCCCCAGCATTTT
CASSASTGAQPQHF
>-|TRBV12-3/TRBV12-4|TRBJ1-1|-
TGTGCCAGCAGTTGGACAGAGCTGAACACTGAAGCTTTCTTT
CASSWTELNTEAFF
>-|TRBV12-5|TRBJ1-5|-
TGTGCTAGTGGTTTGAATCAGCCCCAGCATTTT
CASGLNQPQHF